This passage covers 22 T cell receptor beta chains from one sample sequenced in a study of monozygotic twins with inflammatory bowel disease. No DNA is given; TCRdb re-called the 5' RACE reads and lists each CDR3 protein once. The table lists 200,000 to 250,000 distinct CDR3 sequences. Sample: blood. These receptor sequences come from a human donor with ulcerative colitis or Crohn's disease, or a healthy co-twin of an affected twin (not recorded which).

The chain employs TRBV6-1 and TRBJ2-1; TCRdb calls TRBD1, which cannot be checked without DNA. There are 15 residues in the CDR3. Germline-derived CDR1 and CDR2 are MNHNS and SASEGT. The CDR3 here is CASRGTKRGVDEQFF.

The rearrangement uses TRBV5-5 and TRBJ2-1; TCRdb calls TRBD1, which cannot be checked without DNA. The V gene's germline CDR1 is SGHKS and CDR2 YYEKEE (reference sequence). CDR3 length equals 14 residues. The CDR3 is CASSDRVLYNEQFF.

J is TRBJ2-7 and V is TRBV7-8. Per germline, CDR1 SGHVS and CDR2 FQNEAQ. The CDR3 extends over 16 amino acids. This CDR3 reads CASSSSGGKTSYEQYF.

The V gene is TRBV25-1, the J gene TRBJ2-3; TCRdb calls TRBD2, which cannot be checked without DNA. The CDR3 has 15 amino acids. From germline, CDR1 is MGHDK and CDR2 SYGVNS. CDR3: CASSEYAGGSDTQYF.

The CDR3 region is CASSLEGTYSYEQYF. The rearrangement links TRBV5-1 to TRBJ2-7; TCRdb gives TRBD1 as the D gene, but with no DNA this cannot be confirmed. The CDR3 runs to 15 residues. The germline V gene encodes CDR1 SGHRS and CDR2 YFSETQ.

The rearrangement links TRBV6-1 to TRBJ1-1. In germline, CDR1 is MNHNS, CDR2 SASEGT. CDR3 length equals 15 residues. The CDR3 sequence: CASSGQGVQNTEAFF.

The chain couples TRBV20-1 to TRBJ1-2. This CDR3 has 16 residues. Germline-derived CDR1 and CDR2 are DFQATT and SNEGSKA (reference sequence). The CDR3 loop reads CSARDPLGDGTKGYTF.

This sequence joins TRBV28 and TRBJ2-4; TCRdb's assignment of TRBD1 cannot be checked, as there is no DNA. CDR3 length equals 14 residues. From germline, CDR1 is MDHEN and CDR2 SYDVKM. The CDR3: CASTPGRRSGIQYF.

This chain joins TRBV20-1 and TRBJ1-2; TCRdb calls TRBD1, which cannot be checked without DNA. The CDR3 contains 14 residues. Germline assignment: CDR1 DFQATT and CDR2 SNEGSKA (reference sequence). CDR3 in amino acids: CSAETSQGNYGYTF.

The gene calls are TRBV2 and TRBJ2-7; the TCRdb call, TRBD2, lacks DNA for checking. This CDR3 has 13 amino acids. CDR1 SNHLY and CDR2 FYNNEI come from the germline V gene. The CDR3 loop reads CASWSGGASEQYF.

The gene calls are TRBV5-1 and TRBJ1-4; TCRdb's assignment of TRBD1 cannot be checked, as there is no DNA. Germline-derived CDR1 and CDR2 are SGHRS and YFSETQ. CDR3 size: 15 residues. This chain's CDR3 is CASSLDVRGIEKLFF.

CDR3 residues: CASSSTGASSTDTQYF. The chain joins TRBV28 to TRBJ2-3; the TCRdb call, TRBD1, lacks DNA for checking. The CDR3 totals 16 residues. CDR1 is MDHEN and CDR2 is SYDVKM in the germline V gene.

The V and J genes are TRBV5-1 and TRBJ2-2; checking the TCRdb D call of TRBD2 is not possible without DNA. The CDR3 consists of 16 residues. Germline V gene sequence: CDR1 SGHRS, CDR2 YFSETQ. CDR3 sequence reads: CASSLLGEGSAGELFF.

The chain employs TRBV2 and TRBJ1-5. Germline V lookup: CDR1 SNHLY, CDR2 FYNNEI. The CDR3 totals 16 residues. The CDR3 spells CASSDRAFPSNQPQHF.

V usage is TRBV20-1 and J usage is TRBJ2-6; TCRdb gives TRBD2 as the D gene, but with no DNA this cannot be confirmed. This CDR3 is built from 21 residues. Germline V gives CDR1 DFQATT, CDR2 SNEGSKA (reference sequence). The CDR3 here is CSAFSGRGGAKAFSGANVLTF.

The chain combines TRBV20-1 with TRBJ2-1; with no DNA, the TCRdb D assignment of TRBD1 cannot be verified. The CDR3 totals 11 residues. Germline V gene sequence: CDR1 DFQATT, CDR2 SNEGSKA (reference sequence). The CDR3 here is CSVPFYNEQFF.

This chain links TRBV20-1 with TRBJ1-1; the TCRdb call, TRBD1, lacks DNA for checking. Germline values: CDR1 DFQATT, CDR2 SNEGSKA (reference sequence). The CDR3 spans 14 residues. CDR3 residues: CSARHDRGYTEAFF.

V usage is TRBV18 and J usage is TRBJ2-3; TCRdb lists TRBD1, though no DNA is available to test this call. The germline V gene encodes CDR1 KGHSH and CDR2 LQKENI. This CDR3 has 13 amino acids. The CDR3 here is CASSTQDTDTQYF.

The gene calls are TRBV10-3 and TRBJ2-1; TCRdb's D call, TRBD1, is unchecked because there is no DNA. Germline lookup yields CDR1 ENHRY and CDR2 SYGVKD. The CDR3 is 14 amino acids. The CDR3 region is CAISPGQGIGEQFF.

This chain joins TRBV19 and TRBJ1-3; TCRdb calls TRBD1, which cannot be checked without DNA. Looked up from germline, CDR1 is LNHDA and CDR2 is SQIVND (reference sequence). The CDR3 extends over 16 amino acids. CDR3: CASMPLEANSGNTIYF. Full variable domain (rest looked up from reference TRBV19 and TRBJ1-3): DGGITQSPKYLFRKEGQNVTLSCEQNLNHDAMYWYRQDPGQGLRLIYYSQIVNDFQKGDIAEGYSVSREKKESFPLTVTSAQKNPTAFYLCASMPLEANSGNTIYFGEGSWLTVV.

This sequence joins TRBV20-1 and TRBJ1-1; the D call from TCRdb, TRBD1, cannot be confirmed without DNA. The V gene's germline CDR1 is DFQATT and CDR2 SNEGSKA (reference sequence). This CDR3 contains 14 residues. The CDR3 here is CSARDRVVNTEAFF.

The chain has TRBV10-1 and TRBJ1-1; TCRdb gives TRBD1 as the D gene, but with no DNA this cannot be confirmed. Germline V gives CDR1 WNHNN, CDR2 SYGVQD (reference sequence). The CDR3 runs 14 residues. The CDR3 spells CASRGDSGTTFAFF.